The 32 T cell receptor beta chains reported below all come from one sample, sequenced in a study of blood T cells in healthy people across ages. Together with a sample-barcoded 5' primer, a J-beta primer mix was included in a second PCR lasting roughly 6 to 12 cycles. TCRdb processed the 5' RACE reads anew with MiXCR; each CDR3 protein has one entry. The sample includes fewer than 900,000 distinct CDR3 sequences, around 40% of them seen just once. Sequenced material: blood. These receptors were obtained from a woman in her fifties or sixties in good health.

This clonotype occurred a few times. The chain links TRBV21-1 to TRBJ2-4; the tabulated D call, TRBD1, remains unverified against the DNA. TRBV21-1 is labeled a pseudogene. The CDR3 extends over 17 amino acids. The CDR3 DNA is TGTGCCAGCAGCCGACATAACAGGGGGCTCGCCAAAAACATTCAGTACTTC. This codes for CASSRHNRGLAKNIQYF.

V usage is TRBV10-3 and J usage is TRBJ2-7, with TRBD2 matching 11 bases. The CDR3 length is 15 residues. J gave up 2 bases and V 6 bases, and 6 bases lay outside the gene matches. Germline V gene sequence: CDR1 ENHRY, CDR2 SYGVKD. The CDR3 bases are TGTGCCATCAGCGTACTAGCGGGAGCTCCCTACGAGCAGTACTTC. Its translation is CAISVLAGAPYEQYF.

This clonotype was counted between two and nine times. The rearrangement joins TRBV12-3 or TRBV12-4 to TRBJ1-2, with D possibly being TRBD1 (6 bases). The ends were cut back, 6 bases at V and 1 base at J, with 18 bases in the middle. The CDR3 covers 16 residues. The CDR3 DNA reads as TGTGCCAGCAGCCCTAGGAGGGGACACCTTAACTATGGCTACACCTTC. Amino acids: CASSPRRGHLNYGYTF.

With regard to this clonotype: A much larger clone differs from this one at a single base, so this may be a read error. The chain recombines TRBV4-3 with TRBJ2-7, with no clear D. The end of the DNA is better explained by TRBJ2-5, so the J call may be wrong. The CDR3 length is 15 residues. Germline values: CDR1 LGHNA, CDR2 YSLEER. CDR3: CASSQELVEQETQYF. In nucleotides, the CDR3 is TGCGCCAGCAGCCAAGAATTGGTCGAGCAAGAGACCCAGTACTTC.

The table lists this clonotype with many counts. Here the CDR3 reads CASSSAGTPRGDTQYF. CDR3 bases: TGTGCCAGCAGCTCAGCCGGGACCCCGCGAGGAGATACGCAGTATTTT. J is TRBJ2-3 and V is TRBV9, with D possibly called TRBD1 or TRBD2 (5 bases each). This CDR3 comprises 16 residues. Germline values: CDR1 SGDLS, CDR2 YYNGEE. V lost 4 bases, J lost 5 bases, and 20 bases lay in between.

V gene TRBV7-2 combines with J gene TRBJ2-4; a weak D match, TRBD2 (5 bases). With 1 base removed from V and 1 base from J, the gap between germline ends came to 11 bases. CDR3 length: 16 residues. Germline values: CDR1 SGHTA, CDR2 FQGNSA. DNA of the CDR3: TGTGCCAGCAGCTTAGTTCGGGGTTCGGCCAAAAACATTCAGTACTTC. This translates into CASSLVRGSAKNIQYF.

V is TRBV27 and J is TRBJ2-1; 8 bases match TRBD2. The germline V gene encodes CDR1 MNHEY and CDR2 SMNVEV (reference sequence). The CDR3 loop spans 15 amino acids. Trimming removed 5 bases from V and 9 bases from J; junction bases left unmatched: 12. For the CDR3, the DNA is TGTGCCAGCAGTCCCGAGCGGGAGTCAGTATTTGAGCAGTTCTTC. Encoded protein: CASSPERESVFEQFF.

CDR3 DNA sequence: TGTGCCAGCAGTTACACGGACAGCGTGAACACTGAAGCTTTCTTT. It yields the protein CASSYTDSVNTEAFF. This chain uses TRBV6-6 with TRBJ1-1, with a possible D match to TRBD1 (6 bases). V gave up 2 bases and J gave up 0 bases, with 10 bases separating them. CDR1 and CDR2 from the germline V gene are MNHNY and SVGAGI (reference sequence). The length of the CDR3 is 15 residues.

As for this clonotype: This may be a read error, as it is one base from a much larger clone. The chain carries TRBV9 and TRBJ2-5; D call uncertain. This CDR3 is 10 amino acids long. Germline CDR1 is SGDLS and CDR2 is YYNGEE. The CDR3 sequence: CASAGETRYF. The CDR3 nucleotides read TGTGCCAGCGCCGGAGAGACCCGGTACTTC.

The chain carries TRBV5-1 and TRBJ2-1, with D perhaps TRBD1 (6 bases). Germline loops: CDR1 SGHRS, CDR2 YFSETQ. V was trimmed by 4 bases and J by 6 bases, leaving 20 bases between them. This CDR3 region has 16 residues. CDR3 amino acids: CASSQITGKPVNEQFF. CDR3 bases: TGCGCCAGCAGCCAGATCACAGGGAAGCCGGTCAATGAGCAGTTCTTC.

This chain uses TRBV4-3 with TRBJ1-2, with TRBD1 as a possible D gene (6 bases). This CDR3 is built from 16 residues. Trimming pared 2 bases from V and 8 bases from J, leaving 21 bases between. Germline V gives CDR1 LGHNA, CDR2 YSLEER. Here the CDR3 DNA reads TGCGCCAGCAGCCAAACCGGGACACCTACGGTGGACGGCTACACCTTC. Amino acid sequence: CASSQTGTPTVDGYTF.

This clonotype was counted many times. This chain connects TRBV20-1 to TRBJ1-2, with 7 bases lining up with TRBD1. Germline V gene lookup returns CDR1 DFQATT and CDR2 SNEGSKA (reference sequence). The CDR3 consists of 12 residues. Trimming at V came to 5 bases and at J to 4 bases, leaving 4 bases not matched to a gene. The DNA of the CDR3 is TGCAGTGCTCGAGGGACAGCCTATGGCTACACCTTC. This translates into CSARGTAYGYTF.

This clonotype has just a few counts. This rearrangement joins TRBV10-3 to TRBJ2-7, with 8 bases lining up with TRBD2. The germline V gene encodes CDR1 ENHRY and CDR2 SYGVKD. This CDR3 comprises 15 residues. The J segment lost 7 bases and the V segment lost 4 bases, leaving 12 bases of the junction unmatched. As DNA, the CDR3 is TGTGCCATCAGTGGGACTAGCATGGAGGCTTATGAGCAGTACTTC. This codes for CAISGTSMEAYEQYF.

Points on this clonotype: This may be a read error: a much more frequent sequence differs by one nucleotide. V is TRBV29-1 and J is TRBJ1-2, with 9 bases fitting TRBD1. V gave up 4 bases and J gave up 6 bases; unmatched junction bases: 3. The CDR3 contains 12 residues. Germline V gene lookup returns CDR1 SQVTM and CDR2 ANQGSEA. DNA for the CDR3: TGCAGCGTTGGATGGGACAGGGATGGCTACACCTTC. Its translation is CSVGWDRDGYTF.

This clonotype has just a few counts. In DNA, the CDR3 is TGCGCCAGCAGCTTGAGTGGCAGGGATGAACAGCCCCAGCATTTT. This encodes CASSLSGRDEQPQHF. The chain is built from TRBV5-1 and TRBJ1-5; tentative D call: TRBD1 (5 bases). V gave up 1 base and J gave up 7 bases, with 15 bases separating them. Per germline, CDR1 SGHRS and CDR2 YFSETQ. The CDR3 is made up of 15 amino acids.

The chain is built from TRBV29-1 and TRBJ2-7, with TRBD1 identical over 12 bases. Germline trimming cut 8 bases from V and 6 bases from J; bases unmatched to any gene: 8. Looked up from germline, CDR1 is SQVTM and CDR2 is ANQGSEA. The CDR3 contains 13 residues. The CDR3 DNA reads TGCAGCTTCGCGGGACAGGGGGCCTCCGAGCAGTACTTC. Translated, it gives CSFAGQGASEQYF.

The chain employs TRBV12-5 and TRBJ2-5; the D gene is possibly TRBD1 (6 bases). There are 16 residues in the CDR3. The germline gives CDR1 LGHNT, CDR2 FRNRAP. Trimming left V 1 base short and J 4 bases short, with 16 bases between. The CDR3 reads CASGLGRTDRGETQYF. Here the CDR3 DNA reads TGTGCTAGTGGTTTGGGCAGGACAGACCGGGGAGAGACCCAGTACTTC.

This clonotype was observed a few times. Sequence at one end of the junction differs from germline and may be a read error. J is TRBJ1-2 and V is TRBV25-1; TRBD1 matches 7 bases. Germline V gene sequence: CDR1 MGHDK, CDR2 SYGVNS. The CDR3 consists of 15 residues. CDR3 DNA sequence: TGTGCCAGCAGTGAATATCGGCAGGGGGACTATGGCTACACTTTC. This encodes CASSEYRQGDYGYTF.

This chain uses TRBV7-3 with TRBJ2-6; 8 bases line up with TRBD1. Per germline, CDR1 SGHTA and CDR2 FQGTGA. The CDR3 is made up of 19 amino acids. With V trimmed by 2 bases and J by 1 base, 10 bases remained unmatched. DNA of the CDR3: TGTGCCAGCAGCTTAGGAGGACAGGGAGTCCCGTCTGGGGCCAACGTCCTGACTTTC. Encoded protein: CASSLGGQGVPSGANVLTF.

A word on this clonotype: This may be a read error: a much more frequent sequence differs by one nucleotide. This chain uses TRBV15 with TRBJ2-5; 7 bases align to TRBD1. CDR3 length: 12 amino acids. Germline assignment: CDR1 LNHNV and CDR2 YYDKDF (reference sequence). Losses at the gene ends were 6 bases for V and 11 bases for J; bases not matched to a gene: 9. CDR3 region: CATRGTANEQYF. CDR3 coding DNA: TGTGCCACCAGGGGGACAGCTAATGAGCAGTACTTC.

Note on this clonotype: Mismatch with germline at one junction end may stem from a read error. The chain links TRBV12-3 or TRBV12-4 to TRBJ2-1; 7 bases align to TRBD1. CDR3 length: 15 amino acids. The CDR3 DNA is TGTGCCAGCAGTTCTGGACAGGACTCCTACAAGGAGCAGTTCTTC. It specifies CASSSGQDSYKEQFF.

The chain joins TRBV21-1 to TRBJ2-3. TRBV21-1 counts as a pseudogene. CDR3 size: 13 residues. CDR3 amino acids: CAISKVGSDTQYF. The CDR3 nucleotides read TGTGCCATCAGCAAAGTAGGGTCAGATACGCAGTATTTT.

The rearrangement links TRBV15 to TRBJ1-5; TRBD1 might be the D (5 bases). This CDR3 is built from 14 residues. Germline assignment: CDR1 LNHNV and CDR2 YYDKDF (reference sequence). Deletions cut 2 bases from V and 6 bases from J, with 11 bases between. CDR3 in amino acids: CATSRQGRGQPQHF. CDR3 coding DNA: TGTGCCACCAGCAGACAGGGACGGGGTCAGCCCCAGCATTTT.

This clonotype appeared a few times. The chain joins TRBV7-2 to TRBJ2-5; D might be TRBD1 (5 bases). CDR3 length equals 12 residues. V was clipped by 5 bases and J by 10 bases, with 14 bases between them. Germline V CDR1 and CDR2: SGHTA, FQGNSA. The CDR3 protein is CASSLKSGHQYF. The CDR3 DNA follows: TGTGCCAGCAGCCTAAAATCAGGACACCAGTACTTC.

In its sample, this clonotype was seen a few times. V is TRBV3-1 and J is TRBJ2-5; D unclear. V lost 0 bases to trimming and J lost 10 bases, with 9 bases between them. CDR1 is LGHDT and CDR2 is YNNKEL in the germline V gene (reference sequence). This CDR3 contains 12 residues. CDR3 in amino acids: CASSQDEGSQYF. The CDR3 bases are TGTGCCAGCAGCCAAGATGAAGGCAGCCAGTACTTC.

The V and J genes are TRBV4-2 and TRBJ2-1; 7 bases are shared with TRBD2. This CDR3 is 16 amino acids long. Germline V gene data show CDR1 as LGHNA and CDR2 as YNFKEQ. The V segment lost 0 bases and the J segment 4 bases; nucleotides outside the gene matches: 6. The CDR3, as DNA: TGTGCCAGCAGCCAAGATGGGAGCGGGGATTACAATGAGCAGTTCTTC. This encodes CASSQDGSGDYNEQFF.

The table lists this clonotype with many counts. The V and J genes are TRBV7-6 and TRBJ2-6; D is unresolved. V was shortened by 2 bases and J by 2 bases, with 7 bases between the two germline ends. The CDR3 covers 15 residues. The germline V gene has CDR1 SGHVS and CDR2 FNYEAQ. The CDR3 sequence: CASSLRAAGANVLTF. CDR3 DNA sequence: TGTGCCAGCAGCTTACGCGCTGCTGGGGCCAACGTCCTGACTTTC.

This chain connects TRBV29-1 to TRBJ1-1; 9 nucleotides match TRBD1. Germline trimming cut 7 bases from V and 7 bases from J; bases unmatched to any gene: 7. This CDR3 has 12 residues. Germline CDR1 reads SQVTM; CDR2 reads ANQGSEA. CDR3 DNA sequence: TGCAGCGCCGGGACAGGGTGGGGTGAAGCTTTCTTT. Translation gives CSAGTGWGEAFF. The variable domain in full, completed from reference TRBV29-1 and TRBJ1-1, reads SAVISQKPSRDICQRGTSLTIQCQVDSQVTMMFWYRQQPGQSLTLIATANQGSEATYESGFVIDKFPISRPNLTFSTLTVSNMSPEDSSIYLCSAGTGWGEAFFGQGTRLTVV.

This clonotype came up a few times. The V gene is TRBV20-1, the J gene TRBJ2-7, with unresolved D. Trimming removed 0 bases at V and 3 bases at J, with 12 bases between. Germline loops: CDR1 DFQATT, CDR2 SNEGSKA (reference sequence). This CDR3 is 14 amino acids long. The CDR3 is CSARDLADYYEQYF. CDR3 DNA: TGCAGTGCTAGAGATCTGGCAGATTACTACGAGCAGTACTTC.

This clonotype was seen many times. The chain combines TRBV7-2 with TRBJ2-7; D unresolved. The CDR3 extends over 11 amino acids. The V end was cut by 3 bases, the J end by 4 bases, with 4 bases between. CDR1 SGHTA and CDR2 FQGNSA come from the germline V gene. The DNA for the CDR3 is TGTGCCAGCAGCTTCGAATACGAGCAGTACTTC. It yields the protein CASSFEYEQYF.

This clonotype was seen only once. The chain has TRBV12-5 and TRBJ2-5, with D perhaps matching TRBD1 (5 bases). The CDR3 has 15 amino acids. V was pared by 6 bases and J by 0 bases, with 14 bases between. Germline V lookup: CDR1 LGHNT, CDR2 FRNRAP. CDR3 in DNA: TGTGCTAGTGGCATGACAGATTGGTACCAAGAGACCCAGTACTTC. This encodes CASGMTDWYQETQYF.

The chain joins TRBV29-1 to TRBJ2-5; no clear D gene. CDR3 size: 13 residues. Germline V gene data show CDR1 as SQVTM and CDR2 as ANQGSEA. V was clipped by 4 bases and J by 11 bases, with 20 bases between them. CDR3: CSVGGNSYNGQYF. DNA for the CDR3: TGCAGCGTTGGAGGAAACTCCTACAATGGGCAGTACTTC.